The 2 T cell receptor beta chains below come from one sample, sequenced in a study of blood T cell repertoires in COVID-19. TCRdb's table, derived via immunoSEQ multiplex PCR, lists solely in-frame clones and lacks some. Seen here are 140,000 or so clones, about 80% observed once, and the top ten hold around 8%. What was sequenced was peripheral blood. These receptor sequences come from a human donor in a cohort sampled during active COVID-19.

The chain combines TRBV29-1 with TRBJ2-7; 7 bases map to TRBD1. V lost 6 bases to trimming and J lost 5 bases; unmatched junction nucleotides: 4. Germline CDR1 reads SQVTM; CDR2 reads ANQGSEA. This CDR3 region has 11 residues. CDR3 bases: TGCAGCGTGTGGGACAGTAACGAGCAGTACTTC. Encoded protein: CSVWDSNEQYF.

In this sample, this clone turned up once. V usage is TRBV28 and J usage is TRBJ1-2, with 8 bases aligning to TRBD1. Per the germline V gene, CDR1 is MDHEN and CDR2 is SYDVKM. The V gene end was trimmed by 5 bases and the J gene end by 2 bases; junction bases not matched to a gene: 4. The CDR3 spans 14 residues. The CDR3 sequence: CASSANRGNYGYTF. The CDR3 bases are TGTGCCAGCAGTGCCAACAGGGGGAACTATGGCTACACCTTC.